One sample yielded the 27 T cell receptor beta chains listed below, sequenced in a study of cytomegalovirus exposure and HLA in healthy donors. It was with 60 Vbeta and 13 Jbeta primers that the PCR ran. Assay: immunoSEQ multiplex PCR; the TCRdb copy retains only in-frame clones and omits some. Among approximately 180,000 clones listed, 81% were seen once. Sequencing used PBMCs. These receptors originate from a woman aged 18-29 years in good health and CMV-seropositive.

The V gene is TRBV11-3, the J gene TRBJ2-1, with D tentatively TRBD1 (5 bases). The CDR3 consists of 14 residues. CDR1 is SGHNT and CDR2 is YENEEA in the germline V gene. Trimming cost V 4 bases and J 6 bases, with 13 bases left between them. The CDR3 DNA sequence: TGTGCCAGCAGCTCGGCAAGACAGAGCAATGAGCAGTTCTTC. It codes for CASSSARQSNEQFF.

The chain carries TRBV19 and TRBJ2-2; 9 bases match TRBD1. This CDR3 has 16 amino acids. The trim removed 5 bases at V and 0 bases at J, leaving 4 bases unmatched. Germline V gives CDR1 LNHDA, CDR2 SQIVND (reference sequence). The CDR3 is CASSVRTGANTGELFF. For the CDR3, the DNA is TGTGCCAGTAGTGTCAGGACAGGGGCGAACACCGGGGAGCTGTTTTTT.

V and J are TRBV6-4 and TRBJ2-3, with 7 bases fitting TRBD2. The CDR3 contains 14 residues. V trimming: 6 bases; J trimming: 4 bases; junction bases outside the gene matches: 7. The germline CDR1 and CDR2 sequences are MRHNA and SNTAGT. CDR3 sequence (DNA): TGTGCCAGCAGCCCGGGGAGGGAGGCAGATACGCAGTATTTT. Translated, it gives CASSPGREADTQYF.

The chain is built from TRBV9 and TRBJ2-2; 11 nucleotides align to TRBD1. V lost 3 bases, J lost 5 bases, and 6 bases stayed unmatched. The CDR3 spans 16 residues. CDR1 and CDR2 (germline): SGDLS, YYNGEE. The CDR3 spells CASSELGTGGTGELFF. The CDR3 DNA reads TGTGCCAGCAGCGAGTTGGGGACAGGGGGGACCGGGGAGCTGTTTTTT.

V and J are TRBV20-1 and TRBJ1-3, with TRBD1 as a possible D gene (5 bases). Germline lookup yields CDR1 DFQATT and CDR2 SNEGSKA (reference sequence). CDR3 size: 11 residues. V was shortened by 3 bases and J by 6 bases, with 6 bases between the two germline ends. CDR3 sequence reads: CSARGQNTIYF. The CDR3 nucleotides read TGCAGTGCTAGGGGGCAAAACACCATATATTTT.

The chain links TRBV2 to TRBJ2-5, with 9 positions matching TRBD1. The ends lost 7 bases at V and 4 bases at J; junction bases unmatched: 10. This CDR3 is 15 amino acids long. Germline-derived CDR1 and CDR2 are SNHLY and FYNNEI. CDR3 loop: CASKGSDRGLETQYF. The CDR3 DNA reads as TGTGCCAGCAAGGGGAGCGACAGGGGGTTAGAGACCCAGTACTTC.

The rearrangement uses TRBV6-6 and TRBJ2-6, with D unclear. Germline V gene sequence: CDR1 MNHNY, CDR2 SVGAGI (reference sequence). V gave up 2 bases and J gave up 1 base, with 9 bases separating them. CDR3 size: 16 residues. This chain's CDR3 is CASSYIPGSGANVLTF. As DNA, the CDR3 is TGTGCCAGCAGTTACATCCCGGGTTCTGGGGCCAACGTCCTGACTTTC.

V gene TRBV9 combines with J gene TRBJ2-1; perhaps TRBD1 as D (6 bases). The germline CDR1 and CDR2 sequences are SGDLS and YYNGEE. The CDR3 sequence is 12 residues long. The V end lost 0 bases, the J end lost 9 bases, and 7 bases lay between the germline ends. The CDR3 nucleotides are TGTGCCAGCAGCGTAGTAGGGGGTGAGCAGTTCTTC. Translated: CASSVVGGEQFF.

This clone was counted between two and nine times. This chain joins TRBV28 and TRBJ2-3, with TRBD1 identical over 10 bases. J lost 5 bases, V lost 3 bases, and 14 bases had no gene match. The CDR3 is made up of 18 amino acids. Germline V gene data show CDR1 as MDHEN and CDR2 as SYDVKM. The CDR3 protein is CASSFSTPGTGVIDTQYF. The CDR3 DNA reads as TGTGCCAGCAGTTTTTCAACCCCCGGGACAGGGGTGATAGATACGCAGTATTTT.

The chain is built from TRBV7-2 and TRBJ2-1, with TRBD1 matching 11 bases. V lost 1 base, J lost 5 bases, and 4 bases stayed unmatched. This CDR3 is built from 16 residues. The germline V gene has CDR1 SGHTA and CDR2 FQGNSA. In nucleotides, the CDR3 is TGTGCCAGCAGCTTAGTGATGGGACAGGGGGACAATGAGCAGTTCTTC. It yields the protein CASSLVMGQGDNEQFF. Using reference TRBV7-2 and TRBJ2-1 for the parts outside the CDR3, the full variable domain is GAGVSQSPSNKVTEKGKDVELRCDPISGHTALYWYRQSLGQGLEFLIYFQGNSAPDKSGLPSDRFSAERTGGSVSTLTIQRTQQEDSAVYLCASSLVMGQGDNEQFFGPGTRLTVL.

J is TRBJ2-3 and V is TRBV30, with 13 bases identical to TRBD2. The ends lost 4 bases at V and 6 bases at J; junction bases unmatched: 10. CDR1 and CDR2 (germline): GTSNPN, SVGIG (reference sequence). CDR3 size: 16 residues. The CDR3 DNA is TGTGCCTGGAACCGAAGGACTAGCGGGGGAAGGGATACGCAGTATTTT. It is translated as CAWNRRTSGGRDTQYF.

This clone appeared a few times. This sequence joins TRBV29-1 and TRBJ1-5; tentatively, D is TRBD1 (6 bases). This CDR3 region has 13 residues. V lost 0 bases to trimming and J lost 7 bases, with 10 bases between them. The germline CDR1 and CDR2 sequences are SQVTM and ANQGSEA. CDR3 loop: CSVEEGGGQPQHF. The CDR3 DNA reads TGCAGCGTTGAAGAAGGCGGGGGCCAGCCCCAGCATTTT.

The V call is TRBV14, the J call TRBJ1-2; possibly TRBD1 for D (5 bases). The germline CDR1 and CDR2 sequences are SGHDN and FVKESK. The CDR3 is 15 amino acids. Trimming shortened V by 2 bases and J by 7 bases, and 17 bases separated the two germline ends. The CDR3: CASSQRSAGNAGYTF. The CDR3 nucleotides are TGTGCCAGCAGCCAACGTTCGGCAGGGAACGCTGGCTACACCTTC.

The chain employs TRBV19 and TRBJ2-2; TRBD1 matches at 8 bases. Per the germline V gene, CDR1 is LNHDA and CDR2 is SQIVND (reference sequence). V lost 4 bases and J lost 5; bases outside the gene matches: 9. The CDR3 consists of 16 residues. This CDR3 reads CASSTSGGVGTGELFF. The DNA for the CDR3 is TGTGCCAGTAGTACCTCAGGGGGCGTGGGGACCGGGGAGCTGTTTTTT.

The chain carries TRBV19 and TRBJ2-7; 7 positions agree with TRBD1. The V gene end was trimmed by 3 bases and the J gene end by 1 base; junction bases not matched to a gene: 3. CDR1 and CDR2 from the germline V gene are LNHDA and SQIVND (reference sequence). The CDR3 has 14 residues. CDR3 in DNA: TGTGCCAGTAGTATCGGACAGGAATCCTACGAGCAGTACTTC. It yields the protein CASSIGQESYEQYF.

The J gene is TRBJ2-5, the V gene TRBV5-1; possible D gene TRBD2, 5 bases. This CDR3 comprises 16 residues. The V end lost 0 bases, the J end lost 2 bases, and 14 bases lay between the germline ends. Germline V gene data show CDR1 as SGHRS and CDR2 as YFSETQ. The CDR3 nucleotides read TGCGCCAGCAGCTTGGTGGGGAGAGGGTCTCAAGAGACCCAGTACTTC. Translation gives CASSLVGRGSQETQYF.

The J gene is TRBJ2-2, the V gene TRBV7-3; possibly TRBD2 for D (5 bases). CDR3 length equals 16 residues. V was trimmed by 1 base and J by 1 base, leaving 10 bases between them. Germline loops: CDR1 SGHTA, CDR2 FQGTGA. CDR3 in amino acids: CASSLIRERNTGELFF. CDR3 coding DNA: TGTGCCAGCAGCTTAATAAGGGAGCGGAACACCGGGGAGCTGTTTTTT.

A note on this clone: A junction end diverges from the germline sequence, so it may reflect a read error. Other nucleotide sequences from this sample produce the same CDR3. The V call is TRBV7-9, the J call TRBJ1-1; D may be TRBD1 (5 bases). Germline assignment: CDR1 SEHNR and CDR2 FQNEAQ (reference sequence). The CDR3 loop spans 12 amino acids. Written as DNA, the CDR3 is TGTTCCAGCAGCCCGGGGGACACTGAAGCTTTCTTT. Its protein product is CSSSPGDTEAFF.

The chain has TRBV2 and TRBJ1-6; weak D call: TRBD1 (6 bases). CDR1 is SNHLY and CDR2 is FYNNEI in the germline V gene. This CDR3 is built from 15 residues. Trimming shortened V by 6 bases and J by 0 bases, and 9 bases separated the two germline ends. CDR3 DNA: TGTGCCAGCAGCCAGACAGGCTCCTATAATTCACCCCTCCACTTT. Translated: CASSQTGSYNSPLHF. Complete variable domain (other parts from reference TRBV2 and TRBJ1-6): EPEVTQTPSHQVTQMGQEVILRCVPISNHLYFYWYRQILGQKVEFLVSFYNNEISEKSEIFDDQFSVERPDGSNFTLKIRSTKLEDSAMYFCASSQTGSYNSPLHFGNGTRLTVT.

The chain has TRBV19 and TRBJ1-2; D possibly corresponds to TRBD1 (5 bases). The CDR3 loop spans 12 amino acids. Trimming shortened V by 6 bases and J by 4 bases, and 9 bases separated the two germline ends. The germline CDR1 and CDR2 sequences are LNHDA and SQIVND (reference sequence). The DNA of the CDR3 is TGTGCCAGTAGAGGGGAGGGCTATGGCTACACCTTC. This translates into CASRGEGYGYTF. The variable domain in full, with the rest retrieved from reference TRBV19 and TRBJ1-2, is DGGITQSPKYLFRKEGQNVTLSCEQNLNHDAMYWYRQDPGQGLRLIYYSQIVNDFQKGDIAEGYSVSREKKESFPLTVTSAQKNPTAFYLCASRGEGYGYTFGSGTRLTVV.

The chain employs TRBV28 and TRBJ1-6, with D possibly matching TRBD1 (5 bases). The germline V gene encodes CDR1 MDHEN and CDR2 SYDVKM. V lost 6 bases and J 9 bases, leaving 9 bases between the germline ends. This CDR3 is built from 12 residues. CDR3 nucleotides: TGTGCCAGCAGACAGGACCTTTCACCCCTCCACTTT. Its translation is CASRQDLSPLHF.

The chain employs TRBV28 and TRBJ2-1; perhaps TRBD2 as D (5 bases). The V end lost 7 bases, the J end lost 0 bases, and 10 bases lay between the germline ends. Germline V lookup: CDR1 MDHEN, CDR2 SYDVKM. This CDR3 region has 14 residues. The CDR3 region is CASNRGISYNEQFF. The CDR3 DNA sequence: TGTGCCAGCAATCGGGGAATCTCCTACAATGAGCAGTTCTTC.

The chain combines TRBV6-5 with TRBJ2-2, with D possibly TRBD1 on 5 matching bases. The V gene lost 10 bases and the J gene lost 4 bases, with 16 bases spanning the gap. Germline CDR1 MNHEY, CDR2 SVGAGI. CDR3 size: 14 residues. CDR3 bases: TGTGCCACCCGAACAGGTGAATTCACCGGGGAGCTGTTTTTT. Translated: CATRTGEFTGELFF.

This clone was seen once. The gene calls are TRBV28 and TRBJ2-1, with unresolved D. Germline V gene lookup returns CDR1 MDHEN and CDR2 SYDVKM. With 5 bases removed from V and 1 base from J, the gap between germline ends came to 3 bases. This CDR3 is 12 amino acids long. The CDR3 DNA follows: TGTGCCAGCAGTCCGTCCTACAATGAGCAGTTCTTC. Its protein product is CASSPSYNEQFF.

The rearrangement links TRBV6-5 to TRBJ1-1, with TRBD1 as a possible D gene (5 bases). CDR3 length: 13 residues. Germline V lookup: CDR1 MNHEY, CDR2 SVGAGI. V gave up 5 bases and J gave up 5 bases, with 12 bases separating them. CDR3 DNA: TGTGCCAGCAGTGTCAGACAGTTGACTGAAGCTTTCTTT. Translating it yields CASSVRQLTEAFF.

V gene TRBV7-2 combines with J gene TRBJ1-1, with D unclear. V was pared by 2 bases and J by 1 base, with 5 bases between. Germline V CDR1 and CDR2: SGHTA, FQGNSA. CDR3 length equals 13 residues. CDR3 in DNA: TGTGCCAGCAGCTTACAGGCGAACACTGAAGCTTTCTTT. Its protein is CASSLQANTEAFF.

This chain connects TRBV2 to TRBJ1-2, with TRBD1 as a possible D gene (5 bases). CDR1 is SNHLY, CDR2 FYNNEI, per germline. The CDR3 is 13 residues long. Between the trimmed V and J ends, which lost 8 bases and 4 bases, there was a span of 14 bases. Here the CDR3 reads CASVQGMGYGYTF. CDR3 DNA sequence: TGTGCCAGCGTGCAGGGTATGGGCTATGGCTACACCTTC.